These 31 T cell receptor beta chains were all obtained from the same sample, sequenced in a study of blood T cells in healthy people across ages. A second PCR of 7 to 11 cycles used a sample-barcoded 5' primer and a J-beta primer mix. Via MiXCR, TCRdb re-called the 5' RACE reads, giving one row per CDR3 protein. The sample carries roughly 1,800,000 distinct CDR3 sequences, 49% recorded once. The sequencing input was blood. The origin of the receptors is a woman between 40 and 55 years old in good health.

This clonotype was observed a few times. The chain is built from TRBV7-8 and TRBJ1-5, with D hard to call. Trimming pared 10 bases from V and 6 bases from J, leaving 16 bases between. The CDR3 has 13 amino acids. Germline-derived CDR1 and CDR2 are SGHVS and FQNEAQ. The CDR3 here is CATSDGSPQPQHF. CDR3 DNA: TGTGCCACCTCAGACGGGAGCCCTCAGCCCCAGCATTTT.

This clonotype occurred many times. The V gene is TRBV20-1, the J gene TRBJ2-7; unclear D gene. The V end was cut by 3 bases, the J end by 0 bases, with 6 bases between. The CDR3 has 12 residues. Germline CDR1 is DFQATT and CDR2 is SNEGSKA (reference sequence). The CDR3 here is CSARGVSYEQYF. DNA of the CDR3: TGCAGTGCTAGGGGCGTCTCCTACGAGCAGTACTTC.

V is TRBV20-1 and J is TRBJ1-3; TRBD1 might be the D (5 bases). The CDR3 sequence is 16 residues long. The germline V gene has CDR1 DFQATT and CDR2 SNEGSKA (reference sequence). The ends were cut back, 5 bases at V and 2 bases at J, with 19 bases in the middle. The CDR3 DNA sequence: TGCAGTGCTTCAGCAATCGGGGACGCACCTGGAAACACCATATATTTT. Translating it yields CSASAIGDAPGNTIYF.

V is TRBV28 and J is TRBJ2-6, with a possible D match to TRBD1 (5 bases). V was pared by 5 bases and J by 0 bases, with 8 bases between. Germline values: CDR1 MDHEN, CDR2 SYDVKM. CDR3 length: 15 residues. CDR3 DNA: TGTGCCAGCAGTACCAGGGTCTCTGGGGCCAACGTCCTGACTTTC. Its translation is CASSTRVSGANVLTF.

This clonotype occurred a few times. The rearrangement links TRBV27 to TRBJ2-5, with TRBD1 as a possible D gene (6 bases). This CDR3 has 15 residues. The germline V gene encodes CDR1 MNHEY and CDR2 SMNVEV (reference sequence). Trimming stripped 3 bases from V and 3 bases from J, with 14 bases between. This CDR3 reads CASSFLWTAKETQYF. In DNA form, the CDR3 reads TGTGCCAGCAGTTTTCTGTGGACAGCTAAAGAGACCCAGTACTTC.

This clonotype was seen more than once but under ten times. V is TRBV11-2 and J is TRBJ2-5; D gene unclear. The CDR3 has 14 residues. Between the trimmed V and J ends, which lost 4 bases and 7 bases, there was a span of 16 bases. Per the germline V gene, CDR1 is SGHAT and CDR2 is FQNNGV. CDR3 residues: CASSSLSRVGTQYF. The CDR3 nucleotides are TGTGCCAGCAGCTCGCTGAGTAGAGTCGGGACCCAGTACTTC.

The chain has TRBV5-1 and TRBJ2-2; D gene ambiguous. CDR1 and CDR2 (germline): SGHRS, YFSETQ. The CDR3 sequence is 11 residues long. V was trimmed by 7 bases and J by 3 bases, leaving 4 bases between them. CDR3 coding DNA: TGCGCCAGCCAGGACACCGGGGAGCTGTTTTTT. Protein: CASQDTGELFF. Together with reference TRBV5-1 and TRBJ2-2, the CDR3 gives the full variable domain: KAGVTQTPRYLIKTRGQQVTLSCSPISGHRSVSWYQQTPGQGLQFLFEYFSETQRNKGNFPGRFSGRQFSNSRSEMNVSTLELGDSALYLCASQDTGELFFGEGSRLTVL.

The chain links TRBV5-6 to TRBJ2-3; 8 nucleotides agree with TRBD2. With V trimmed by 5 bases and J by 3 bases, 8 bases remained unmatched. Germline-derived CDR1 and CDR2 are SGHDT and YYEEEE. There are 15 residues in the CDR3. CDR3 sequence: CASRRRGAKTDTQYF. The CDR3 DNA reads as TGTGCCAGCAGGCGGCGGGGGGCGAAGACAGATACGCAGTATTTT.

The gene calls are TRBV6-6 and TRBJ1-6; D gene unclear. CDR3 length: 14 amino acids. CDR1 is MNHNY and CDR2 is SVGAGI in the germline V gene (reference sequence). V was cut by 7 bases and J by 2 bases, with 9 bases left in between. CDR3 sequence reads: CASTLKPYNSPLHF. The CDR3 DNA reads as TGTGCCAGCACCCTAAAACCCTATAATTCACCCCTCCACTTT.

This rearrangement joins TRBV21-1 to TRBJ2-5; the table's D call, TRBD1, was not checked against the DNA. TRBV21-1 is a recognized pseudogene. The length of the CDR3 is 17 residues. DNA of the CDR3: TGTGCCAGCAGCAAAAGACTGCTACGTATGGGGGGAGAGACCCAGTACTTC. This translates into CASSKRLLRMGGETQYF.

The chain is built from TRBV4-1 and TRBJ1-5, with 9 bases aligning to TRBD1. The germline V gene has CDR1 MGHRA and CDR2 YSYEKL. V was pared by 2 bases and J by 9 bases, with 8 bases of the junction left unmatched. This CDR3 comprises 15 residues. Written as DNA, the CDR3 is TGCGCCAGCAGCCAACCGGGACAGGGCCTTTGGCCCCAGCATTTT. Amino acid sequence: CASSQPGQGLWPQHF.

This clonotype was counted a few times. The J gene is TRBJ2-3, the V gene TRBV5-5, with TRBD1 as a possible D gene (6 bases). Germline V lookup: CDR1 SGHKS, CDR2 YYEKEE (reference sequence). The CDR3 covers 17 residues. V lost 3 bases to trimming and J lost 1 base, with 18 bases between them. CDR3 protein: CASSWASGQQRTDTQYF. The CDR3 DNA sequence: TGTGCCAGCAGCTGGGCGAGCGGACAGCAGCGCACAGATACGCAGTATTTT.

The V gene is TRBV4-2, the J gene TRBJ2-5; 7 bases are a match to TRBD2. J was trimmed by 2 bases and V by 3 bases; bases with no gene match: 6. The CDR3 has 15 residues. CDR1 and CDR2 (germline): LGHNA, YNFKEQ. CDR3 nucleotides: TGTGCCAGCAGCCAGGGAGGGACCTCTCAAGAGACCCAGTACTTC. Translation: CASSQGGTSQETQYF.

This clonotype was recorded a few times. V usage is TRBV6-1 and J usage is TRBJ2-7; 9 bases match TRBD1. The ends lost 6 bases at V and 2 bases at J; junction bases unmatched: 5. The CDR3 contains 14 residues. Germline CDR1 reads MNHNS; CDR2 reads SASEGT. The CDR3 DNA is TGTGCCAGCAGCGCGGGGGACAGGGCCTACGAGCAGTACTTC. Protein: CASSAGDRAYEQYF.

This clonotype came up a few times. The rearrangement uses TRBV15 and TRBJ2-7; 11 nucleotides match TRBD2. The CDR3 runs 15 residues. V trimming: 3 bases; J trimming: 2 bases; junction bases outside the gene matches: 3. Germline V lookup: CDR1 LNHNV, CDR2 YYDKDF (reference sequence). CDR3 loop: CATSRISGGAYEQYF. The CDR3 nucleotides read TGTGCCACCAGCAGGATTAGCGGGGGGGCCTACGAGCAGTACTTC.

The chain joins TRBV6-5 to TRBJ1-6; tentative D call: TRBD1 (6 bases). CDR1 is MNHEY, CDR2 SVGAGI, per germline. With 6 bases removed from V and 7 bases from J, the gap between germline ends came to 13 bases. The CDR3 contains 14 residues. In DNA, the CDR3 is TGTGCCAGCAGCCAAGGGACACCCAATTCACCCCTCCACTTT. It yields the protein CASSQGTPNSPLHF.

There are a few counts of this clonotype. The chain combines TRBV4-3 with TRBJ2-7; unclear D gene. V lost 0 bases and J 3 bases, leaving 12 bases between the germline ends. The CDR3 has 15 amino acids. Per the germline V gene, CDR1 is LGHNA and CDR2 is YSLEER. Here the CDR3 reads CASSQEYYPYYEQYF. CDR3 nucleotide sequence: TGCGCCAGCAGCCAAGAGTACTATCCATACTACGAGCAGTACTTC.

The genes are TRBV10-3 and TRBJ1-1; the D gene is possibly TRBD1 (6 bases). The CDR3 length is 14 residues. Germline-derived CDR1 and CDR2 are ENHRY and SYGVKD. V lost 1 base and J lost 6, with 12 bases in between. This CDR3 is CAISEFGGLAEAFF. The CDR3 DNA reads as TGTGCCATCAGTGAGTTTGGGGGGCTGGCTGAAGCTTTCTTT.

This chain connects TRBV5-6 to TRBJ2-5, with a weak D call TRBD2 (6 bases). Germline values: CDR1 SGHDT, CDR2 YYEEEE. V shed 4 bases and J shed 6 bases, with 16 bases lying between them. The CDR3 contains 14 residues. The CDR3 DNA reads as TGTGCCAGCAGCATAAGCGCTCGGGGGAAGACCCAGTACTTC. Amino acids: CASSISARGKTQYF.

This chain uses TRBV7-2 with TRBJ2-6; D call uncertain. The V gene lost 3 bases and the J gene lost 2 bases, with 11 bases spanning the gap. The CDR3 sequence is 16 residues long. Germline lookup yields CDR1 SGHTA and CDR2 FQGNSA. The DNA for the CDR3 is TGTGCCAGCAGCTTGAATGTAGGGACTGGGGCCAACGTCCTGACTTTC. Protein product: CASSLNVGTGANVLTF.

The rearrangement uses TRBV7-9 and TRBJ1-4; D remains ambiguous. This CDR3 spans 16 amino acids. Between the trimmed V and J ends, which lost 3 bases and 2 bases, there was a span of 13 bases. The V gene's germline CDR1 is SEHNR and CDR2 FQNEAQ (reference sequence). The CDR3 loop is CASSFGNVGTNEKLFF. The DNA for the CDR3 is TGTGCCAGCAGCTTCGGGAACGTGGGGACTAATGAAAAACTGTTTTTT.

This clonotype was recorded at least ten times. The gene calls are TRBV4-1 and TRBJ2-7; D call uncertain. V was trimmed by 2 bases and J by 7 bases, leaving 15 bases between them. This CDR3 has 14 amino acids. Germline CDR1 MGHRA, CDR2 YSYEKL. CDR3 residues: CASSQFWGSDEQYF. CDR3 nucleotide sequence: TGCGCCAGCAGCCAATTCTGGGGTTCGGATGAGCAGTACTTC.

The rearrangement links TRBV6-6 to TRBJ1-6; D is undetermined. The CDR3 is 12 amino acids. Looked up from germline, CDR1 is MNHNY and CDR2 is SVGAGI (reference sequence). V dropped 6 bases and J dropped 5 bases, with 5 bases sitting between them. CDR3 protein: CASRSNNSPLHF. DNA for the CDR3: TGTGCCAGCAGGTCAAATAATTCACCCCTCCACTTT.

This chain links TRBV2 with TRBJ1-2; D unresolved. V was pared by 1 base and J by 2 bases, with 8 bases between. The CDR3 length is 14 residues. Germline values: CDR1 SNHLY, CDR2 FYNNEI. CDR3 DNA: TGTGCCAGCAGTGAAGAGGGTTCGAACTATGGCTACACCTTC. Translating it yields CASSEEGSNYGYTF.

The V gene is TRBV6-5, the J gene TRBJ2-1; D may be TRBD2 (6 bases). CDR3 size: 14 residues. Trimming removed 2 bases from V and 5 bases from J, with 10 bases in between. Germline-derived CDR1 and CDR2 are MNHEY and SVGAGI. Written as DNA, the CDR3 is TGTGCCAGCAGTTACGCGGGATCCCACAATGAGCAGTTCTTC. Translating it yields CASSYAGSHNEQFF.

This chain joins TRBV7-6 and TRBJ1-2; D unclear. CDR1 is SGHVS and CDR2 is FNYEAQ in the germline V gene. The V end was cut by 0 bases, the J end by 1 base, with 6 bases between. CDR3 length: 14 residues. The CDR3 spells CASSLAPINYGYTF. The CDR3, as DNA: TGTGCCAGCAGCTTAGCCCCGATTAACTATGGCTACACCTTC.

This clonotype has only a few counts. This chain joins TRBV3-1 and TRBJ2-6; the D gene is possibly TRBD1 (5 bases). CDR1 LGHDT and CDR2 YNNKEL come from the germline V gene (reference sequence). V lost 5 bases to trimming and J lost 0 bases, with 14 bases between them. This CDR3 has 17 amino acids. For the CDR3, the DNA is TGTGCCAGCAGCTCCCAGGGATATGGCTCTGGGGCCAACGTCCTGACTTTC. Protein sequence: CASSSQGYGSGANVLTF.

The rearrangement joins TRBV12-3 or TRBV12-4 to TRBJ2-3; the D gene is possibly TRBD1 (5 bases). This CDR3 spans 17 amino acids. Trimming left V 3 bases short and J 0 bases short, with 16 bases between. CDR3 sequence reads: CASSFADTSLSTDTQYF. In DNA, the CDR3 is TGTGCCAGCAGTTTCGCGGACACGAGTTTAAGCACAGATACGCAGTATTTT.

CDR3 protein: CASSLEYRRRAGQYF. CDR3 bases: TGTGCCAGCAGCTTAGAATATCGCAGGCGAGCGGGCCAGTACTTC. The chain recombines TRBV7-2 with TRBJ2-5; maybe TRBD2 (6 bases). V was pared by 1 base and J by 10 bases, with 19 bases between. Germline loops: CDR1 SGHTA, CDR2 FQGNSA. The CDR3 is 15 residues long.

The chain employs TRBV9 and TRBJ2-1; D not resolved. Deletions cut 2 bases from V and 8 bases from J, with 8 bases between. This CDR3 contains 12 residues. Germline CDR1 and CDR2: SGDLS and YYNGEE. Here the CDR3 reads CASSVFSDEQFF. The CDR3 DNA is TGTGCCAGCAGCGTCTTCTCGGATGAGCAGTTCTTC.

The chain has TRBV4-1 and TRBJ2-1, with 8 bases fitting TRBD2. Trimming at V came to 1 base and at J to 4 bases, leaving 12 bases not matched to a gene. This CDR3 contains 18 residues. CDR1 MGHRA and CDR2 YSYEKL come from the germline V gene. CDR3: CASSQARAGPGGYNEQFF. In nucleotides, the CDR3 is TGCGCCAGCAGCCAAGCCCGTGCAGGTCCGGGGGGGTACAATGAGCAGTTCTTC.